This T cell receptor beta chain was recovered during a study of blood T cell repertoires in COVID-19. As for the study in general: PBMCs, B-cell-depleted T cells, or T cells provided the cDNA or gDNA that made up the material.

Clinical histories supplied by participants themselves formed the basis of cohort assignment. The germline CDR1 and CDR2 sequences are LGHDT and YNNKEL (reference sequence). There are 14 residues in the CDR3. Trimming left V 0 bases short and J 4 bases short, with 9 bases between. Under the authors' procedure: The assay estimated nucleated cells by amplifying reference gene primers. TCRdb's copy holds only in-frame clones and misses some; the assay was immunoSEQ multiplex PCR. The V and J calls and clone size are taken from that table; D and trimming were inferred from the DNA. The sample has about 220,000 clones; 83% are singletons.

The chain employs TRBV3-1 (or the pseudogene TRBV3-2) and TRBJ1-2; D is perhaps TRBD1 (6 bases). The receptor's source is a woman aged 45-65 years who had been exposed to COVID-19. The sequenced material came from PBMCs or T cells enriched from blood (not recorded which). The CDR3 region has the DNA TGTGCCAGCAGCCAAGACAGGGGTGCCTATGGCTACACCTTC. It is translated as CASSQDRGAYGYTF.